This T cell receptor beta chain was retrieved from a study of identical twins. Germline values: CDR1 MGHRA, CDR2 YSYEKL. The CDR3 consists of 16 residues. Losses at the gene ends were 1 base for V and 3 bases for J; bases not matched to a gene: 4. TCRdb reanalysed the 5' RACE reads using MiXCR and keeps one entry per CDR3 protein. This sample has about 190,000 distinct CDR3 sequences, with 15% to 20% found just once. Healthy Caucasians, and only they, were the donors. This clonotype was seen more than once but under ten times. The sample was also linked to a second study, of T cells expressing NK-cell markers.

The receptor was isolated from a woman aged 18 to 35 in good health. Specimen: CD8+ T cells sorted from blood. This chain joins TRBV4-1 and TRBJ2-2; TRBD2 agrees at 8 bases. CDR3 nucleotide sequence: TGCGCCAGCAGCCAAGTTAGCGGGGTGGACACCGGGGAGCTGTTTTTT. It is translated as CASSQVSGVDTGELFF.